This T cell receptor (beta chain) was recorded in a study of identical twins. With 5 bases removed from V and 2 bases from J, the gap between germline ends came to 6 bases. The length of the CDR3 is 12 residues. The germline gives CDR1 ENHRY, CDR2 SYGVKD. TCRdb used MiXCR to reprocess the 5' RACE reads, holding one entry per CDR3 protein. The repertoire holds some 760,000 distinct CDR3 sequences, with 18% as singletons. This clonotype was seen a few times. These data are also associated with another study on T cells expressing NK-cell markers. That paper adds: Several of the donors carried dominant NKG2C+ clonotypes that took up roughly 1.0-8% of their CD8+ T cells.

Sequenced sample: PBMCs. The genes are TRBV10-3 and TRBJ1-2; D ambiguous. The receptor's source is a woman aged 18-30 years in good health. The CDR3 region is CAISYSNYGYTF. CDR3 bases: TGTGCCATCAGTTATTCGAACTATGGCTACACCTTC.